This T cell receptor beta chain was retrieved from a study of cytomegalovirus exposure and HLA in healthy donors (dated by TCRdb to 2015 to 2018). About the investigation overall: An earlier analysis of approximately 640 of the donors reported approximately 270 Gb of sequence data and some 120 million unique TCR beta sequences from 150 million to 200 million T cells. In a later genetic analysis, genome-wide SNP genotypes for about 65% of the roughly 670 donors were used, and that subset was treated as a discovery cohort. Among the approximately 420 genotyped donors, about 83% belonged to the genetic ancestry cluster associated with self-reported Caucasian donors. High-throughput TCR immunosequencing, statistical association of individual TCRs with disease status, and machine learning were combined to predict cytomegalovirus infection status. HLA typing covered class I and class II loci at four-digit resolution. In the later analysis, no new phenotypic data were used to find candidate immune exposures; instead, reliance was placed on TCR beta sequences and their occurrence across donors. Roughly 5 DR-DQ haplotypes were handled as single units for association and clustering, since linkage in the cohort was strong. On average, roughly 240,000 unique TCR beta nucleotide sequences were sequenced per donor among some 420 genotyped donors of the cohort, with roughly 18% of those sequences being non-productive. Every repertoire in the discovery cohort had been generated on one and the same sequencing platform. A separate validation cohort of 90 to 150 different subjects was used in addition to the roughly 720-subject first cohort. Donor age, sex, ethnicity and CMV serostatus were compiled together with the repertoire data. To decide whether each TCR beta V gene segment behaved as functional or pseudogenic, an earlier analysis of some 600 of the donors relied on high-throughput TCR beta sequencing. To study patterns of TCR occurrence, a later analysis re-analyzed previously published TCR beta repertoires from around 670 donors and added high-resolution HLA genotyping. Typing coverage varied by locus: roughly 629-630 donors for A, B, C, DRB1 and DQB1; around 560 for DQA1; over 600 for DPA1; roughly 450 for DPB1. An early release covering roughly 640 HLA-typed donors comprised approximately 290 gigabases of sequencing data and tens of millions of unique TCR sequences. The aim of the study was to test whether cataloging public T cell receptors could identify signatures of past pathogen exposure. The study profiled the T cell repertoires of 500 to 800 subjects by immunosequencing and related them to cytomegalovirus serostatus. Results and caveats for the whole study, not just this receptor: A further reported finding was that TCR beta sequences accurately predicted the HLA-A and HLA-B alleles for most subjects in the first cohort. Most TCR sequences were observed very rarely across donors, whereas some public TCRs were present in many individuals. Immune exposure information for the cohort was limited to CMV serostatus. Broadly in line with IMGT annotations, most TCR beta V segments showed up in productive rearrangements about 87% or about 30% of the time in an earlier analysis of around 600 of the donors. In vitro tests confirmed that a few of the cytomegalovirus-associated TCR beta chains recognize cytomegalovirus antigens. The earlier analysis of 587 of the donors excluded fewer than 20 rarely observed V segments, including chromosome 9 orphons, because counts were too low. Because some donors lacked HLA typing at each locus, the association tests relied only on the typed subset. A total of roughly 160 TCR beta chains were listed by the study as associated with cytomegalovirus. According to a later analysis, TCR association rates differed among HLA loci, with DRB1 alleles showing the most associated TCRs and HLA-C alleles showing the fewest. Most CMV-associated TCR beta chains appeared to be HLA-restricted in a later analysis, and the HLA associations seemed to be driven largely by CMV exposure. Several of the top co-occurrence clusters appeared to be linked to parvovirus B19, influenza, CMV and Epstein-Barr virus, according to a later analysis. The cohort was sequenced for TCR beta chains only, and without alpha or paired-chain data the features that could be detected were limited. In a later genetic analysis, a missense DCLRE1C variant was associated with V-gene and J-gene trimming of TCR beta chains, and the association was replicated in an independent cohort. Linkage disequilibrium might explain the correlated functional status among segregating V segments, but an unknown experimental factor could not be ruled out. In a later analysis, some 17,000 TCR beta sequences were associated with specific HLA alleles at a false discovery rate of 0.05. The authors suggested that the approach could potentially be generalized to other disease states and immunological phenotypes. Roughly uniform sequencing depth across donors was assumed in presence/absence analyses, although this assumption may not hold. In both the original and validation cohorts, the classifier was reported to diagnose cytomegalovirus status with high specificity and sensitivity. According to a later genetic analysis, donors in an Asian-associated ancestry cluster had fewer N-insertions in productive TCRs than the approximately 670-donor mean. Assigning TCR associations to individual alleles was difficult when HLA alleles, especially DR and DQ, strongly co-occurred. In a later analysis, HLA-associated TCR beta chains were found to be more clonally expanded and to have lower generation probabilities than equally common non-associated chains. A group of highly shared sequence variants was considered likely to be a technical artifact of the sequencing pipeline.

The cohort comprised 710 or so healthy bone marrow donors. All cohort members were sampled while nominally healthy, although unrecorded immune exposures were likely present. The donor tested CMV seronegative, placing the donor among the 352 seronegative members of the cohort. A peripheral blood sample was provided by each donor, and peripheral blood mononuclear cells were used for TCR beta sequencing. The Qiagen DNeasy Blood Extraction Kit was used to extract genomic DNA from the blood cell samples. The library was built by means of the immunoSEQ multiplex PCR assay. A mixture of 60 forward primers for TCR Vbeta segments and 13 reverse primers for TCR Jbeta segments was used in the multiplex PCR. The CDR3 region of rearranged TCR beta genes was amplified from genomic DNA by a multiplex PCR assay. On the Illumina HiSeq System, the amplified TCR beta libraries were sequenced as 87-base-pair reads. The published analysis was carried out like this. A later analysis tallied 80 million to 95 million unique TCR beta chains across the 550 to 850 repertoires, and around 12 million of those chains were shared by two or more donors. A nearest-neighbor algorithm error-corrected the raw reads and collapsed the reads into unique sequences, merging closely related sequences to remove PCR and sequencing errors. To assign V, D and J gene segments, CDR3 sequences were aligned to IMGT reference sequences. Each retained sequence needed at least a six-nucleotide match to both a V gene segment and a J gene segment. Rearrangements were called productive when the CDR3 lacked stop codons and stayed in frame with V and J; all others were non-productive. CDR3 was defined by IMGT convention, running from the second conserved V-encoded cysteine to the conserved J-encoded phenylalanine. Sequences without an unambiguous match to a single V gene segment were excluded from the earlier analysis of about 630 of the donors. An earlier analysis of a few hundred of the donors called V segments functional above 56.7% productive rearrangements and segregating when the between-donor standard deviation exceeded 5%. A statistical classification framework was built to diagnose cytomegalovirus status from the catalog of TCR beta chain sequences. A later analysis assigned V and J genes by comparing TCR nucleotide sequences with IMGT/GENE-DB human TR gene sequences. A later analysis assigned CDR3 sequences and most-parsimonious VDJ recombination scenarios with the TCRdist pipeline. In a later analysis, each TCR beta chain was defined by its CDR3 amino acid sequence together with its V-gene family, and reads without a unique V-gene family were excluded. To address suspected cross-contamination and a sequencing artifact, a later analysis removed roughly 640 highly shared, low-generation-probability nucleotide sequences. In a later analysis, a clonal expansion index was calculated for each public chain from normalized within-repertoire ranks of inferred template counts. A later analysis computed generation probabilities with a VDJ recombination model fitted to out-of-frame rearrangements, and checked the results against IGoR. In a later analysis, hypergeometric tests were used to score TCR-TCR, TCR-HLA and TCR-CMV co-occurrence, with a repertoire-size bias correction applied to TCR pairs. In a later analysis, false discovery rates were estimated by permuting HLA or CMV assignments 20 times. In a later analysis, co-occurring TCRs were grouped with DBSCAN, and TCRdist sequence similarity was added when clustering was performed within HLA-allele-positive subsets. Repertoires with fewer than 30,000 or more than 120,000 public chains were left out of co-occurrence clustering, as were about five repertoires with anomalous nucleotide sharing. Held by TCRdb, this immuneACCESS table contains in-frame sequences only and omits some clones. Under half of the omission traces to an unresolved V gene where checked; the cause of the rest is unknown. The DNA gave D and trimming, while V, J and clone size come from that table. Present in this sample are a few hundred thousand clones, around 65% of which were seen just once. The biggest ten clones account for 2% to 2.5% of the sample.

This clone was seen a single time. What this receptor recognizes is not known. The sample holds no much larger clone one base away, and base qualities are not on file. The material sequenced was PBMCs. This sequence originates from a female donor in good health and CMV-seronegative.

The DNA sequence reads TGTGCCAGCAGTTCAATGACTAGCGGGAGGGCGGCTGGGGCCAACGTCCTGACTTTC. It specifies CASSSMTSGRAAGANVLTF. The chain uses TRBV28 and TRBJ2-6; the central 14 bases match TRBD2. Clipping removes 4 bases from V and 2 bases from J, with 7 as the unmatched junction base count. According to the germline V gene, CDR1 reads MDHEN and CDR2 reads SYDVKM. From the cysteine through the phenylalanine, the CDR3 covers 19 amino acids. The retained sequence is limited to the CDR3, 57 bases, with the frame set at the first base.